This paragraph covers one T cell receptor beta chain sequence. Its antigen has not been determined. At one of its ends the junction is not consistent with the germline gene, which may arise from a read error. The data belong to a study of blood T cell repertoires in COVID-19 (dated by TCRdb to the early 2020s). In the study overall: Samples covering the acute and convalescent phases of COVID-19 were provided by collaborators in the United States, Italy and Spain. The material from the prospective study consisted of cDNA or gDNA derived from T cells, B-cell-depleted T cells, or PBMCs. The dataset comprised deeply sampled blood TCRbeta repertoires from subjects exposed to, actively infected with, or recovered from COVID-19. The repertoires were made available in a free public database intended to serve as a resource for research on the immune response to SARS-CoV-2. Samples came from the ongoing ImmuneRACE study (first 160 participants) plus 1,254 subjects from 6 global collaborators. Sample metadata almost always included a de-identified subject ID, COVID-19 status, age in years and sex. Where available, HLA class I and class II types were taken from metadata supplied by the sample provider and were not determined by assay-based typing. Overall study outcomes, separate from this receptor: How much clinical and demographic metadata was included differed by source and by participant, and the metadata was provided uncurated.

Whole blood was collected in K2EDTA tubes by collaborating institutions according to the institutions' own protocols. Collaborator samples were shipped for TCRbeta analysis as frozen whole blood, isolated PBMCs, or DNA extracted from either sample type. Reading from cysteine to phenylalanine, the CDR3 counts 9 amino acids. Left in the record is the CDR3 DNA by itself, 27 bases read in frame from the first base. CDR1 is given as SEHNR and CDR2 as FQNEAQ, both from the germline V gene (reference sequence). The immunoSEQ Assay, a bias-controlled multiplex PCR, was used to amplify TCRbeta CDR3 regions from genomic DNA. The study's processing was this. The number of nucleated cells in each sample was estimated from the amplification of reference gene primers within the assay. To quantify the absolute abundance of each unique TCRbeta CDR3 rearrangement, sequence reads were collapsed and filtered. Productive Simpson clonality was computed per sample as the square root of Simpson's diversity index over productive rearrangements. Sourced from immuneACCESS, this table was stored by TCRdb with only in-frame sequences that have V and J called. A share of the clones is absent; for the studies checked, an unresolved V gene accounts for under half, and the remainder has no known explanation. Clonal size and the V and J genes are those of that table, whereas D and trimming came from the DNA. This sample gives fewer than 95,000 clones in total; approximately 92% of them show up just once. The biggest ten clones account for roughly 0.8% of the sample.

The TCR sequence derives from a woman aged 80 or over with acute or convalescent COVID-19. Sequenced sample: peripheral blood. Recombination joined TRBV7-9 with TRBJ2-4; a confident D gene designation cannot be given. Read as DNA, the sequence is TGTGCCAGCAGCTTAAGTCCTACCTTC. Translation gives CASSLSPTF.